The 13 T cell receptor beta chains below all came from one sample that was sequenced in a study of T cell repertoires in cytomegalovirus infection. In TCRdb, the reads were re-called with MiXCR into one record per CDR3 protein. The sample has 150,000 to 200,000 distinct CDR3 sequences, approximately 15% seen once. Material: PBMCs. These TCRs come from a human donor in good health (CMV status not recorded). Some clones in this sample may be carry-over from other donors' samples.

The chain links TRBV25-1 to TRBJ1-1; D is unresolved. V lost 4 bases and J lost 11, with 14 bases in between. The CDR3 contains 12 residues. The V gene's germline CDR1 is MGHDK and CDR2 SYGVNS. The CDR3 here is CASSGTGRDAFF. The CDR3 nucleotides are TGTGCCAGCAGTGGGACGGGTAGAGATGCTTTCTTT.

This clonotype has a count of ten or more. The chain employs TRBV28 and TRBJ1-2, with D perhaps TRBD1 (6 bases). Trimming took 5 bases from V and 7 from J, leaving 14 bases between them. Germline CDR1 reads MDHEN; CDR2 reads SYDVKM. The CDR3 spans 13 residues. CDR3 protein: CASSPLRGGGYTF. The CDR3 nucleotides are TGTGCCAGCAGTCCCCTCAGGGGCGGTGGCTACACCTTC.

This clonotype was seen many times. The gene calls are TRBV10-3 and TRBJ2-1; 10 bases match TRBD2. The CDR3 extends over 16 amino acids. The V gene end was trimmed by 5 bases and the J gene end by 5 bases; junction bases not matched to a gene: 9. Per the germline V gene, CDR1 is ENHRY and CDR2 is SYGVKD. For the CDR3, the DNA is TGTGCCATCAGTAAATTAAGCGGGGGGGGGGACAATGAGCAGTTCTTC. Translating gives CAISKLSGGGDNEQFF.

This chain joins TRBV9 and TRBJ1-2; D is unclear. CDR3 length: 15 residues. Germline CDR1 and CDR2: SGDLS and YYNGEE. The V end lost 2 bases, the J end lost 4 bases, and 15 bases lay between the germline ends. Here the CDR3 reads CASSVIDPRLYGYTF. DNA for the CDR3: TGTGCCAGCAGCGTTATTGACCCACGACTCTATGGCTACACCTTC. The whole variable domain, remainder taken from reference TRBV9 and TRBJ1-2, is DSGVTQTPKHLITATGQRVTLRCSPRSGDLSVYWYQQSLDQGLQFLIQYYNGEERAKGNILERFSAQQFPDLHSELNLSSLELGDSALYFCASSVIDPRLYGYTFGSGTRLTVV.

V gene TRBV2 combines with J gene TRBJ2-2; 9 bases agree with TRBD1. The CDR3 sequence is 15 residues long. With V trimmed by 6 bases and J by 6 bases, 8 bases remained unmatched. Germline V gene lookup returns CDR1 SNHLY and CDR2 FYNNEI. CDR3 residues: CASSPRTGEAGELFF. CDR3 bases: TGTGCCAGCAGCCCCAGGACAGGGGAAGCCGGGGAGCTGTTTTTT. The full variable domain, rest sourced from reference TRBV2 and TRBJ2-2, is EPEVTQTPSHQVTQMGQEVILRCVPISNHLYFYWYRQILGQKVEFLVSFYNNEISEKSEIFDDQFSVERPDGSNFTLKIRSTKLEDSAMYFCASSPRTGEAGELFFGEGSRLTVL.

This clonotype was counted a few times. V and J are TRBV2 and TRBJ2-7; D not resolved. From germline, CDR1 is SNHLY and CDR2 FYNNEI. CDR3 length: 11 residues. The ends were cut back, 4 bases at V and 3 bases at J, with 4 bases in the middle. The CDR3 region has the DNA TGTGCCAGCAGTGGGAACTACGAGCAGTACTTC. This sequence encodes CASSGNYEQYF.

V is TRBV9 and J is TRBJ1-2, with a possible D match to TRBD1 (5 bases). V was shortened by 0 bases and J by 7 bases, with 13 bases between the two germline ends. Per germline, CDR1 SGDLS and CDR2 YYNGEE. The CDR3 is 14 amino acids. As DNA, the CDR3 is TGTGCCAGCAGCGTAGAGGTTGGGGCGACTGGCTACACCTTC. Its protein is CASSVEVGATGYTF.

CDR3 nucleotide sequence: TGTGCCAGCAGTTACTCCTTCGGGATGAACACTGAAGCTTTCTTT. It encodes CASSYSFGMNTEAFF. The V gene is TRBV6-5, the J gene TRBJ1-1; D gene ambiguous. Germline V gene sequence: CDR1 MNHEY, CDR2 SVGAGI. CDR3 length: 15 amino acids. Trimming shortened V by 0 bases and J by 0 bases, and 8 bases separated the two germline ends.

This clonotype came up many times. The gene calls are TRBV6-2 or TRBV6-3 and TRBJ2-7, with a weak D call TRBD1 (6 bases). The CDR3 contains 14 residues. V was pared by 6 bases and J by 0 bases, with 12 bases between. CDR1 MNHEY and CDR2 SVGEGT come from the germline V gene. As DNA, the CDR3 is TGTGCCAGCAGGGACACAGGGCTCTCCTACGAGCAGTACTTC. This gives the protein CASRDTGLSYEQYF.

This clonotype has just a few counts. For the CDR3, the DNA is TGTGCCACCAGCCCACCGTTCCATATTAGCGGGAGAGATGGAAATGAGCAGTTCTTC. It translates to CATSPPFHISGRDGNEQFF. J is TRBJ2-1 and V is TRBV15; 9 nucleotides match TRBD2. With V trimmed by 5 bases and J by 7 bases, 21 bases remained unmatched. Per the germline V gene, CDR1 is LNHNV and CDR2 is YYDKDF (reference sequence). The CDR3 sequence is 19 residues long.

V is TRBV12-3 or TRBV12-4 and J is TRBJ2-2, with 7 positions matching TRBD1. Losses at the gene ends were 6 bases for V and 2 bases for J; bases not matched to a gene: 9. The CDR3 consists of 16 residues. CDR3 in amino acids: CASSDLGQVNTGELFF. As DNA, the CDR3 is TGTGCCAGCAGCGACCTTGGACAGGTTAACACCGGGGAGCTGTTTTTT.

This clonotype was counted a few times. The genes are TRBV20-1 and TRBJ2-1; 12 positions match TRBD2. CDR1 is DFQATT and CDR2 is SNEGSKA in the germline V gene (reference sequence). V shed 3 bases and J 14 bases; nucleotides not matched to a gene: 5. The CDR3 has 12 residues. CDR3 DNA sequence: TGCAGTGCTAGGGCTAGCGGGAGGGCGGAGTTCTTC. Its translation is CSARASGRAEFF.

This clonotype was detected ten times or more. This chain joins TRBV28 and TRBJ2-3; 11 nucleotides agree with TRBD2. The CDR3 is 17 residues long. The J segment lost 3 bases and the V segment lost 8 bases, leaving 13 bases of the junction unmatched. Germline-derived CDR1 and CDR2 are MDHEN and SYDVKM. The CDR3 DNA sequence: TGTGCCAGCGGAGGGACTAGCGGAGGTTTGCTGACAGATACGCAGTATTTT. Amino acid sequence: CASGGTSGGLLTDTQYF.